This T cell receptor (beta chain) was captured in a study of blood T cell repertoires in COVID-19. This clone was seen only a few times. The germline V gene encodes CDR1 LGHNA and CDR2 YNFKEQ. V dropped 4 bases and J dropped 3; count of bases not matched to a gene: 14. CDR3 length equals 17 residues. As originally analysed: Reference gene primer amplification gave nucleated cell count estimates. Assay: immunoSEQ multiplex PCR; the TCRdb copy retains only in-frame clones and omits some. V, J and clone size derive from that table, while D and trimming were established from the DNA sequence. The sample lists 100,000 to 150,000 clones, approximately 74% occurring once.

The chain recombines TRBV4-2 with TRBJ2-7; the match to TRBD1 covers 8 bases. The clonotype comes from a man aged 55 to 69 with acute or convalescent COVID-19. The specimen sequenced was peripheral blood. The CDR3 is CASSLGTGFTIGYEQYF. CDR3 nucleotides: TGTGCCAGCAGCCTCGGGACAGGCTTTACGATTGGCTACGAGCAGTACTTC.